This T cell receptor beta chain was recovered during a study of cytomegalovirus exposure and HLA in healthy donors. Study-level background: An analysis done earlier identified some 120 million unique TCR beta sequences from roughly 190 million T cells. Notes on the study in general: Earlier analysis looked at TCR beta V segments, and most were productive about 90% or about 30% of the time. In a later analysis, compared with equally common non-associated chains, HLA-associated beta chains were more expanded. Presence/absence analyses treated sequencing depth as roughly uniform across donors.

The PCR made use of 60 Vbeta and 13 Jbeta primers. Profiling relied on immunoSEQ multiplex PCR, and the TCRdb table lists in-frame clones only, not all of them. Here the sample spans over 120,000 clones, 77% being singletons. This clone was seen only a few times. Antigen: not known. Per germline, CDR1 MGHRA and CDR2 YSYEKL. The ends were cut back, 2 bases at V and 2 bases at J, with 13 bases in the middle. The CDR3 has 16 amino acids. The sequenced material came from PBMCs. The sequence was obtained from a male donor in good health and CMV-seronegative. This chain uses TRBV4-1 with TRBJ2-1; D remains unclear. In DNA form, the CDR3 reads TGCGCCAGCAGCCAACCCCCCGCGGATCCCTACAATGAGCAGTTCTTC. It translates to CASSQPPADPYNEQFF.